This is a list of T cell receptor beta chains from one sample in a study of cytomegalovirus exposure and HLA in healthy donors. The repertoire was sequenced with immunoSEQ multiplex PCR; TCRdb's copy has only in-frame clones and lacks some. This table has around 150,000 clones, 60% to 85% appearing once. Sequencing input: PBMCs. The receptors stem from a woman between 40 and 55 years old in good health and CMV-seronegative. Both conserved end residues are part of each CDR3. The D gene is left open where the match is weak. Expanded clones are given a class, and other clones once, few, many or no size at all.

>TRBV7-6|.|TRBJ2-1|.
CASSLVGADNEQFF
TGTGCCAGCAGCTTAGTTGGCGCGGACAATGAGCAGTTCTTC
>TRBV6-1|.|TRBJ1-4|.
CASSEGGGVNEKLFF
TGTGCCAGCAGTGAAGGGGGGGGCGTTAATGAAAAACTGTTTTTT
>TRBV30|few|TRBJ2-7|.
CAWSVRDKSYF
TGTGCCTGGAGTGTCCGGGACAAGTCGTACTTC
>TRBV5-4|.|TRBJ1-1|.
CASSEPHGRGTEAFF
TGTGCCAGCAGCGAACCTCATGGCCGGGGGACTGAAGCTTTCTTT
>TRBV25-1|.|TRBJ1-4|.
CASSEFTPREEKLFF
TGTGCCAGCAGTGAATTTACCCCGAGAGAGGAAAAACTGTTTTTT
>TRBV19|.|TRBJ2-2|.
CASSNQGGATGELFF
TGTGCCAGTAGTAATCAGGGAGGCGCAACCGGGGAGCTGTTTTTT
>TRBV7-7|.|TRBJ2-5|.
CASSLERAGRGETQYF
TGTGCCAGCAGCTTAGAGCGGGCAGGGAGAGGGGAGACCCAGTACTTC
>TRBV5-1|.|TRBJ2-1|TRBD2
CASSLAVGLAGGNEQFF
TGCGCCAGCAGCTTGGCCGTGGGACTAGCGGGGGGAAATGAGCAGTTCTTC
>TRBV29-1|.|TRBJ1-1|TRBD1
CSVLLWGQGNTEAFF
TGCAGCGTTCTTCTTTGGGGACAGGGAAACACTGAAGCTTTCTTT
>TRBV7-9|.|TRBJ1-2|TRBD1
CAIRTGVGPGYTF
TGTGCCATTCGGACAGGGGTGGGTCCTGGCTACACCTTC
>TRBV9|.|TRBJ1-6|TRBD1
CASSVGETGLSPLHF
TGTGCCAGCAGCGTAGGGGAGACAGGGCTCTCACCCCTCCACTTT
>TRBV29-1|.|TRBJ2-7|TRBD1
CSVESTGTGSYEQYF
TGCAGCGTTGAATCTACCGGGACAGGCTCCTACGAGCAGTACTTC
>TRBV30|few|TRBJ1-5|.
CAWRLQGSNQPQHF
TGTGCCTGGAGACTCCAGGGGAGCAATCAGCCCCAGCATTTT
>TRBV4-3|.|TRBJ1-1|.
CASSLQGMAFF
TGCGCCAGCAGTCTACAGGGTATGGCTTTCTTT
>TRBV7-9|.|TRBJ1-5|TRBD1
CASSLTGGNQPQHF
TGTGCCAGCAGCTTAACAGGGGGCAATCAGCCCCAGCATTTT
>TRBV29-1|.|TRBJ2-2|TRBD1
CSVGGQGSTGELFF
TGCAGCGTTGGGGGACAGGGTTCGACCGGGGAGCTGTTTTTT
>TRBV10-3|.|TRBJ1-6|TRBD1
CAISESGQLNSPLHF
TGTGCCATCAGTGAGTCGGGACAGCTAAATTCACCCCTCCACTTT
>TRBV4-2|.|TRBJ1-2|TRBD1
CASSQHIGTETRPFYGYTF
TGTGCCAGCAGCCAACATATCGGGACAGAAACAAGGCCATTCTATGGCTACACCTTC
>TRBV5-4|.|TRBJ2-7|TRBD1
CASSLRQGAYEQYF
TGTGCCAGCAGCCTCCGACAGGGGGCCTACGAGCAGTACTTC
>TRBV19|.|TRBJ1-5|TRBD1
CASSMDRVGNQPQHF
TGTGCCAGTAGTATGGACAGGGTGGGCAATCAGCCCCAGCATTTT
>TRBV7-2|.|TRBJ1-4|.
CASSADRGREKLFF
TGTGCCAGCAGCGCGGACAGAGGGCGTGAAAAACTGTTTTTT
>TRBV19|.|TRBJ1-4|.
CASSIDRQGNEKLFF
TGTGCCAGTAGTATAGATCGTCAGGGGAATGAAAAACTGTTTTTT
>TRBV25-1|.|TRBJ1-2|.
CASSDGQHGGYGYTF
TGTGCCAGCAGCGACGGGCAACACGGAGGCTATGGCTACACCTTC
>TRBV7-2|.|TRBJ1-1|.
CASSLRSSVGGEAFF
TGTGCCAGCAGCTTAAGGAGCAGCGTGGGGGGTGAAGCTTTCTTT
>TRBV2|.|TRBJ2-5|.
CASSEWGIGNLGETQYF
TGTGCCAGCAGTGAATGGGGAATCGGGAACCTAGGGGAGACCCAGTACTTC
>TRBV5-4|.|TRBJ2-1|TRBD2
CASSLALAGRNEQFF
TGTGCCAGCAGCTTGGCGCTAGCGGGGCGGAATGAGCAGTTCTTC
>TRBV6-4|many|TRBJ2-1|TRBD2
CASSSSTSGGSNEQFF
TGTGCCAGCAGTTCTAGCACTAGCGGGGGTAGCAATGAGCAGTTCTTC
>TRBV5-1|.|TRBJ1-6|.
CASTTSSSYNSPLHF
TGCGCCAGCACCACTTCTAGCTCCTATAATTCACCCCTCCACTTT
>TRBV25-1|few|TRBJ1-2|.
CASSDSRRGVYGYTF
TGTGCCAGCAGTGACTCCCGCAGGGGAGTCTATGGCTACACCTTC
>TRBV9|.|TRBJ1-2|TRBD1
CASSEPGGGGYTF
TGTGCCAGCAGCGAGCCAGGGGGCGGAGGCTACACCTTC
>TRBV10-2|.|TRBJ2-7|.
CASILRFPYGEQYF
TGCGCCAGCATACTTCGTTTTCCCTATGGCGAGCAGTACTTC
>TRBV7-3|.|TRBJ1-1|.
CASSLLGSGNTEAFF
TGTGCCAGCAGCTTACTGGGCAGTGGGAACACTGAAGCTTTCTTT
>TRBV4-1|few|TRBJ1-3|TRBD1
CASSQSATGTGRNTIYF
TGCGCCAGCAGCCAATCGGCCACCGGGACAGGCAGAAACACCATATATTTT
>TRBV30|.|TRBJ2-7|.
CACRSRGRNEQYF
TGTGCCTGCAGGAGCAGGGGAAGGAACGAGCAGTACTTC
>TRBV4-1|few|TRBJ2-1|TRBD1
CASSPPGQGRNEQFF
TGCGCCAGCAGCCCACCGGGACAGGGTCGCAATGAGCAGTTCTTC
>TRBV7-3|.|TRBJ1-6|.
CASSPGGGESPLHF
TGTGCCAGCAGCCCCGGCGGGGGGGAATCACCCCTCCACTTT
>TRBV27|.|TRBJ1-6|TRBD1
CASSFGTRGGLGNSPLHF
TGTGCCAGCAGTTTCGGGACTAGAGGGGGCTTGGGTAATTCACCCCTCCACTTT
>TRBV6-1|.|TRBJ1-4|.
CASSEPRGINEKLFF
TGTGCCAGCAGTGAACCACGAGGGATTAATGAAAAACTGTTTTTT
>TRBV19|.|TRBJ2-6|TRBD1
CASSRDRVLSGANVLTF
TGTGCCAGTAGTAGGGACAGGGTCCTCTCTGGGGCCAACGTCCTGACTTTC
>TRBV14|.|TRBJ2-7|.
CASSQVFSLQYF
TGTGCCAGCAGCCAAGTATTCAGTTTACAGTACTTC
>TRBV9|.|TRBJ2-1|TRBD1
CASSVEGTGSPKQFF
TGTGCCAGCAGCGTAGAAGGGACAGGGAGCCCGAAGCAGTTCTTC
>TRBV11-2|.|TRBJ1-1|.
CASSPQVYSLNTEAFF
TGTGCCAGCAGCCCACAGGTTTACAGCTTGAACACTGAAGCTTTCTTT
>TRBV27|.|TRBJ2-3|TRBD1
CASSYGQGLSTDTQYF
TGTGCCAGCAGTTATGGACAGGGTTTGAGCACAGATACGCAGTATTTT
>TRBV5-8|few|TRBJ2-1|.
CASSLYGVNYNEQFF
TGTGCCAGCAGCTTGTACGGAGTCAACTACAATGAGCAGTTCTTC
>TRBV4-1|many|TRBJ1-2|.
CASSQESASGGYTF
TGCGCCAGCAGCCAAGAGTCTGCGTCAGGTGGCTACACCTTC
>TRBV5-1|once|TRBJ1-1|TRBD1
CASSPGDRGVHTEAFF
TGCGCCAGCAGCCCAGGGGACAGGGGGGTCCACACTGAAGCTTTCTTT
>TRBV7-2|.|TRBJ1-1|.
CASSLGGRQGNTEAFF
TGTGCCAGCAGCTTAGGGGGCAGGCAGGGGAACACTGAAGCTTTCTTT
>TRBV4-1|.|TRBJ1-6|.
CASSPGPGGSPLHF
TGCGCCAGCAGCCCCGGACCGGGAGGTTCACCCCTCCACTTT
>TRBV7-2|few|TRBJ1-5|.
CASSLASGNRQPQHF
TGTGCCAGCAGCTTAGCATCAGGGAATCGTCAGCCCCAGCATTTT
>TRBV11-2|.|TRBJ2-3|.
CASSRQLITDTQYF
TGTGCCAGCAGCAGACAGCTGATCACAGATACGCAGTATTTT
>TRBV5-4|.|TRBJ1-2|.
CASSSLIQVVGGYTF
TGTGCCAGCAGCTCTTTAATCCAGGTGGTGGGTGGCTACACCTTC
>TRBV7-2|.|TRBJ1-1|.
CASSSRENTEAFF
TGTGCCAGCAGTTCCAGGGAGAACACTGAAGCTTTCTTT
>TRBV7-9|.|TRBJ1-3|TRBD1
CASSHWDSGGNTIYF
TGTGCCAGCAGCCATTGGGACAGTGGAGGAAACACCATATATTTT